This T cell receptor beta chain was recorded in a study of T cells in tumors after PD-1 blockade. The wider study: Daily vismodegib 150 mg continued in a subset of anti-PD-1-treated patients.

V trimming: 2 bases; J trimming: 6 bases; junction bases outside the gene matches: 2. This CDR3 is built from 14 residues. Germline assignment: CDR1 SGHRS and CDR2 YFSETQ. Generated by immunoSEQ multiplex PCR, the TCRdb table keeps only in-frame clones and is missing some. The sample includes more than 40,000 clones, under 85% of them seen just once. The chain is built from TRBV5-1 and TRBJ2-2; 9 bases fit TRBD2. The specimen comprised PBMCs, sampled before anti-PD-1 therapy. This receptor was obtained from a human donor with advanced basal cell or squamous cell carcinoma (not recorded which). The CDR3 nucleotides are TGCGCCAGCAGCTTTAGCGGGAGTCCCGGGGAGCTGTTTTTT. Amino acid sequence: CASSFSGSPGELFF.